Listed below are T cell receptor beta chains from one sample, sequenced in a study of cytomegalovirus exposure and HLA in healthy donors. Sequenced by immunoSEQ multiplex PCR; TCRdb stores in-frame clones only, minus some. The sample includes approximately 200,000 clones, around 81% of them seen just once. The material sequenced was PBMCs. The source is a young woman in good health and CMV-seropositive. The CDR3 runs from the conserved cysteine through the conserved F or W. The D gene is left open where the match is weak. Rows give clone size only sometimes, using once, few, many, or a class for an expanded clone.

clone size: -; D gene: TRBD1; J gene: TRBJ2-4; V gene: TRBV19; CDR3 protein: CASRSQGARTKNIQYF; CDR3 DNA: TGTGCCAGTAGATCACAGGGGGCTCGGACCAAAAACATTCAGTACTTC
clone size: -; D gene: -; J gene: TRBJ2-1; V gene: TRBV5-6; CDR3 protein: CASSLGVDEQFF; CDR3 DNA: TGTGCCAGCAGCTTGGGTGTCGATGAGCAGTTCTTC
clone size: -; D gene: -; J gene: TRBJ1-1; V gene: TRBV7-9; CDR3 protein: CASSQKTGGPMNTEAFF; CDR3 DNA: TGTGCCAGCAGCCAGAAGACGGGGGGTCCGATGAACACTGAAGCTTTCTTT
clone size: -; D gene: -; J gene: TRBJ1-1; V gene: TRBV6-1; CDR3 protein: CASSEQGNTEAFF; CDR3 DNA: TGTGCCAGCAGTGAACAGGGGAACACTGAAGCTTTCTTT
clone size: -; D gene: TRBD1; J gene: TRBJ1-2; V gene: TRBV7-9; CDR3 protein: CASSTTGANYGYTF; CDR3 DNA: TGTGCCAGCAGCACCACAGGGGCTAACTATGGCTACACCTTC
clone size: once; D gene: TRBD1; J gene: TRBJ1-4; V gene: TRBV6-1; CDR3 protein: CASSEPGTGDEKLFF; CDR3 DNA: TGTGCCAGCAGTGAGCCCGGGACAGGGGATGAAAAACTGTTTTTT
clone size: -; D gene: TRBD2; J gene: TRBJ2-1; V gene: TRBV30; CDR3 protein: CAWSDGSGGGYNEQFF; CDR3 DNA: TGTGCCTGGAGCGATGGAAGCGGGGGGGGCTACAATGAGCAGTTCTTC
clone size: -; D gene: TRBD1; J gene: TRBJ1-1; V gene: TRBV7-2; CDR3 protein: CASSARDRNTEAFF; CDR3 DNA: TGTGCCAGCAGCGCCCGGGACAGGAACACTGAAGCTTTCTTT
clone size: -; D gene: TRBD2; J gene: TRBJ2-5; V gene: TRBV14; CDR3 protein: CASSLQRGGPETQYF; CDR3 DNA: TGTGCCAGCAGCCTACAGCGGGGGGGCCCAGAGACCCAGTACTTC
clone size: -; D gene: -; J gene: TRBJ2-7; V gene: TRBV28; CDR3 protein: CASSFPLLGGPSYEQYF; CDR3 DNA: TGTGCCAGCAGTTTTCCCCTTTTGGGTGGGCCCTCCTACGAGCAGTACTTC
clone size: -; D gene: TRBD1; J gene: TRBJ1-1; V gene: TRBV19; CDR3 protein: CASSIGQGSGTEAFF; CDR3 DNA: TGTGCCAGTAGTATCGGACAGGGAAGCGGGACTGAAGCTTTCTTT
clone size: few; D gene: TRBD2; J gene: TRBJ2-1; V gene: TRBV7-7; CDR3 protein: CASSLSGGLQFF; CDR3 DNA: TGTGCTAGCAGCCTAAGCGGGGGCCTGCAGTTCTTC
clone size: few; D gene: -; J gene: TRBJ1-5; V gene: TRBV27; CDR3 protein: CASSLSSNQPQHF; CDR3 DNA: TGTGCCAGCAGTTTGAGTAGCAATCAGCCCCAGCATTTT
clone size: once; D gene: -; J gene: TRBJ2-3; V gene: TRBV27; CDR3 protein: CASNALQADTQYF; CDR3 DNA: TGTGCCAGCAATGCCCTCCAGGCAGATACGCAGTATTTT
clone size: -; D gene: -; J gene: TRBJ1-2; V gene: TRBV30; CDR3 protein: CAWSGETQAAGYTF; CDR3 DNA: TGTGCCTGGAGTGGGGAGACCCAAGCGGCTGGCTACACCTTC
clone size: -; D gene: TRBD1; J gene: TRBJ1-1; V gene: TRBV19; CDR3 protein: CASSILTGENTEAFF; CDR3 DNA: TGTGCCAGTAGTATCCTCACAGGGGAGAACACTGAAGCTTTCTTT
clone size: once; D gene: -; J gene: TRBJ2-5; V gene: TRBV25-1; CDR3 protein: CASSGLRDQETQYF; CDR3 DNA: TGTGCCAGCAGTGGACTCCGGGATCAAGAGACCCAGTACTTC
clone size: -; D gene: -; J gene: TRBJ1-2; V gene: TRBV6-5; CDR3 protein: CASSSVGPGGGYTF; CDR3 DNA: TGTGCCAGCAGTTCCGTGGGCCCCGGAGGAGGCTACACCTTC
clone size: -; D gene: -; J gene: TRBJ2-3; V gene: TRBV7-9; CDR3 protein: CASSYPGVTQYF; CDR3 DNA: TGTGCCAGCAGCTACCCAGGGGTTACGCAGTATTTT
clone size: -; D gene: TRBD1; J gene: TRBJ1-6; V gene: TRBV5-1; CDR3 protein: CASSEWTGVDSPLHF; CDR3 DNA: TGCGCCAGCAGCGAATGGACAGGGGTGGATTCACCCCTCCACTTT
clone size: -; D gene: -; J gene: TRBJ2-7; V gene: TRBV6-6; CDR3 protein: CASRDIASDYEQYF; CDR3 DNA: TGTGCCAGCAGGGACATCGCATCGGACTACGAGCAGTACTTC
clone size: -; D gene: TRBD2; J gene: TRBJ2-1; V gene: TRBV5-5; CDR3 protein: CASSTHTSGENEQFF; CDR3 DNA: TGTGCCAGCAGCACCCACACTAGCGGGGAAAATGAGCAGTTCTTC
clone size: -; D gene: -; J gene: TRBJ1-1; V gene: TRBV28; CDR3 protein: CASSLDSANTEAFF; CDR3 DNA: TGTGCCAGCAGTTTGGACAGCGCGAACACTGAAGCTTTCTTT
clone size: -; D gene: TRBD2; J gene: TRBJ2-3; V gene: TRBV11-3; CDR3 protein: CASSLGLAGDASSTDTQYF; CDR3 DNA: TGTGCCAGCAGCCTTGGACTAGCGGGGGACGCCTCTAGCACAGATACGCAGTATTTT
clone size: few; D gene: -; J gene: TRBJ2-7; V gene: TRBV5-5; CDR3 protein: CASSLGYRGGTYEQYF; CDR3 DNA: TGTGCCAGCAGCTTGGGGTACAGGGGGGGTACCTACGAGCAGTACTTC
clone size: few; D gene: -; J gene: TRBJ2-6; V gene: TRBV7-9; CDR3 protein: CASSHTDSGANVLTF; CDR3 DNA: TGTGCCAGCAGCCATACAGACTCTGGGGCCAACGTCCTGACTTTC
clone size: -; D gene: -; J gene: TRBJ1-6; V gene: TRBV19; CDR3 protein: CASSAGGPDRSPLHF; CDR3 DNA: TGTGCCAGTAGTGCTGGGGGCCCAGACCGTTCACCCCTCCACTTT
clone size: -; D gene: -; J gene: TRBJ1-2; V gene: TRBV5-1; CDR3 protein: CASSLGEFGQPYGYTF; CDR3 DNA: TGCGCCAGCAGCTTGGGCGAATTCGGACAGCCCTATGGCTACACCTTC
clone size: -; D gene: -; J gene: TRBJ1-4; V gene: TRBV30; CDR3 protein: CAWSVLQGQLFF; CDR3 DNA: TGTGCCTGGAGTGTACTCCAGGGTCAACTGTTTTTT
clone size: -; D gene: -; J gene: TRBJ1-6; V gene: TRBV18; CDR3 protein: CASSPQGANSPLHF; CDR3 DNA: TGTGCCAGCTCACCACAAGGGGCGAATTCACCCCTCCACTTT
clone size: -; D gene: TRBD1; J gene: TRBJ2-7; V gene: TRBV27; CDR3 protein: CASRTGTGVYEQYF; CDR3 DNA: TGTGCCAGCAGGACCGGGACAGGTGTTTACGAGCAGTACTTC
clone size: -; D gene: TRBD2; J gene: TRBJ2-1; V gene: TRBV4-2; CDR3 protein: CASSQAGLAGDNEQFF; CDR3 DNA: TGTGCCAGCAGCCAGGCGGGACTAGCGGGGGACAATGAGCAGTTCTTC
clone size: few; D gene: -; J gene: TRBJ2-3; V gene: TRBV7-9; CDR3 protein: CASQLRLESVTDTQYF; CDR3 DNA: TGTGCCAGTCAGCTTAGGTTGGAGTCGGTCACAGATACGCAGTATTTT
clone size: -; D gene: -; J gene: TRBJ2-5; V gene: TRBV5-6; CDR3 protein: CASSRGAGKTQYF; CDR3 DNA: TGTGCCAGCAGCCGGGGGGCAGGGAAGACCCAGTACTTC
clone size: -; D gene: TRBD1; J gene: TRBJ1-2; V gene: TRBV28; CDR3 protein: CASSPSGTGTRGYTF; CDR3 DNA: TGTGCCAGCAGTCCCTCCGGGACAGGGACACGCGGCTACACCTTC